This entry features one T cell receptor beta chain sequence. This sample stems from a study of shared clonotypes between healthy human individuals. Caucasian adults residing in Nashville, Tennessee made up all the donors. The CDR3 is made up of 18 amino acids. With 0 bases removed from V and 4 bases from J, the gap between germline ends came to 21 bases. Germline values: CDR1 SGHTA, CDR2 FQGNSA. The assay ran at deep level. Measured with immunoSEQ multiplex PCR; TCRdb has only the in-frame clones, and not every one. The table includes about 770,000 clones, 72% detected once. The sequence derives from a woman in her 30s in good health. Sequencing input: memory CD4+ T cells sorted from blood. The sample's subset: CD45RA-negative fraction. The chain uses TRBV7-2 and TRBJ1-2; D is unresolved. DNA of the CDR3: TGTGCCAGCAGCTTAGCCGGTGGCAGCTATCGCGGGAGCTATGGCTACACCTTC. Its protein is CASSLAGGSYRGSYGYTF.